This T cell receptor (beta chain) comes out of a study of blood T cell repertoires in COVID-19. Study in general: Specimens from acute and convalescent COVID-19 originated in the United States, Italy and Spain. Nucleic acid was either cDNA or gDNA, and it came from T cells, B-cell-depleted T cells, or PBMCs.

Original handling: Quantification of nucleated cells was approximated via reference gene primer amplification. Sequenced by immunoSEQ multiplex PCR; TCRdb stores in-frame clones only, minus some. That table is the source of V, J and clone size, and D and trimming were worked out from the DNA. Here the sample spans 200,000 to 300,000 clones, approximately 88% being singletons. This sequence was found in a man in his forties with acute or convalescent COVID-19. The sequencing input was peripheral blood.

Written as DNA, the CDR3 is TGTGCCTGGAGGGAGCCCTCACGGACTGAAGCTTTCTTT. It specifies CAWREPSRTEAFF. This chain uses TRBV30 with TRBJ1-1, with unresolved D. The CDR3 is 13 residues long. Germline V gives CDR1 GTSNPN, CDR2 SVGIG (reference sequence). Trimming pared 3 bases from V and 5 bases from J, leaving 13 bases between. The whole variable domain, remainder taken from reference TRBV30 and TRBJ1-1, is SQTIHQWPATLVQPVGSPLSLECTVEGTSNPNLYWYRQAAGRGLQLLFYSVGIGQISSEVPQNLSASRPQDRQFILSSKKLLLSDSGFYLCAWREPSRTEAFFGQGTRLTVV.